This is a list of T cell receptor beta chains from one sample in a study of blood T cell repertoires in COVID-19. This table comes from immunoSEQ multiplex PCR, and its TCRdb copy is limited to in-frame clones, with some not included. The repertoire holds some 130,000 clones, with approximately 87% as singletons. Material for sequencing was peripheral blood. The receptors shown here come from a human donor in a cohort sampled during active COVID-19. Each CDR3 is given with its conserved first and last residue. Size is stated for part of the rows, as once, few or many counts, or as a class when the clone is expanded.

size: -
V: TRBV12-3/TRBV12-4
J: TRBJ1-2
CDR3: CASSFQGNYGYTF

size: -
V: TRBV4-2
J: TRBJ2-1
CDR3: CASSRTPGLASYNEQFF

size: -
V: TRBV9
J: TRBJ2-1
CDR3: CASSSGGASGPYNEQFF

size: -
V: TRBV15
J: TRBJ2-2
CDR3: CATSRDRGSGELFF

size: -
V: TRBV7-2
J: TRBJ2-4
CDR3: CASSPGLAASIQYF

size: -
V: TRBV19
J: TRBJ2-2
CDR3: CASNPGTGGIGELFF

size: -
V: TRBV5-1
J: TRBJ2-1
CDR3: CASSLASGGARAYNEQFF

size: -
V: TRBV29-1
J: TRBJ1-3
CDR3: CSVVPPTTGGENTIYF

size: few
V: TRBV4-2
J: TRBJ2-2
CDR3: CASSQDLALNTGELFF

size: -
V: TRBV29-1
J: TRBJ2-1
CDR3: CSVEDLGLAGGEQFF

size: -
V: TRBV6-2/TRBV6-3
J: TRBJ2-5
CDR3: CASSYQTFGGETQYF

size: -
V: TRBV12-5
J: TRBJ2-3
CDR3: CASGSNTDTQYF

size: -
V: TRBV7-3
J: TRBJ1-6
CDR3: CASSSMTGGLTPLHF

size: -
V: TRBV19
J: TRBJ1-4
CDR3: CASTPRGLEKLFF

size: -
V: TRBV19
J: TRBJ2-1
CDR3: CASSSGLAGVYNEQFF

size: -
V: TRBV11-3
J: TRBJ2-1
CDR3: CASSLTRVVSNEQFF

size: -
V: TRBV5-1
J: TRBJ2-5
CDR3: CASSLGLAGGRQETQYF

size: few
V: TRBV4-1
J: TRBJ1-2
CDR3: CASSQRGAYGYTF

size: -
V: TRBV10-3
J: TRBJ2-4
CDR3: CAISVDRAKNIQYF

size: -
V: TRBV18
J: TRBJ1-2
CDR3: CASSRLGLMGGYTF

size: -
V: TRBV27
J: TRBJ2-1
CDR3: CASSWGRSRGSNEQFF

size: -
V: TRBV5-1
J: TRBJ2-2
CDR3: CASSLDRGRGTGELFF

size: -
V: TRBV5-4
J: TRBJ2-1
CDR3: CASSSPGVSSGEQFF

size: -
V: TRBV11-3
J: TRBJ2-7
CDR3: CASSKQGYEQYF

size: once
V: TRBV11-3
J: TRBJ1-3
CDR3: CASSSPEGIGNTIYF

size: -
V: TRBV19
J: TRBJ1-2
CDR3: CASRVDRGYGYTF

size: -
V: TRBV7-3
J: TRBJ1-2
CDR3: CASSPTGGDGYTF

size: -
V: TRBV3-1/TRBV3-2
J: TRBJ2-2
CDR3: CASRGEVTGELFF

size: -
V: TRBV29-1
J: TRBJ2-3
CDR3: CSVTDSFFTDTQYF

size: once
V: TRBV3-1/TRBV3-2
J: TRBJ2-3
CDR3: CASSLGTGIPDTQYF

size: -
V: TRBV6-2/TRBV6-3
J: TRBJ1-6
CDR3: CASSSGQVTSSPLHF

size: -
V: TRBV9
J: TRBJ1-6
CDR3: CASSVGGRDLDGPLHF